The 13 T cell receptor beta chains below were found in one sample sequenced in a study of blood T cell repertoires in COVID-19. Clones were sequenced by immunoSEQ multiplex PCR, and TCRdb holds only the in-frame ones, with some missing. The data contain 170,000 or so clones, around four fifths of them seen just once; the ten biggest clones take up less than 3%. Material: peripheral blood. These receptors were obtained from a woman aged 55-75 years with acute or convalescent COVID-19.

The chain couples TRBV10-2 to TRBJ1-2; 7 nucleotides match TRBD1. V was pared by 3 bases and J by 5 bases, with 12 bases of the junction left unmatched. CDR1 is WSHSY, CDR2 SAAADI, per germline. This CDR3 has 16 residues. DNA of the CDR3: TGCGCCAGCAGTGACCCCTCAGGGGGATTTCAATATGGCTACACCTTC. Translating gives CASSDPSGGFQYGYTF.

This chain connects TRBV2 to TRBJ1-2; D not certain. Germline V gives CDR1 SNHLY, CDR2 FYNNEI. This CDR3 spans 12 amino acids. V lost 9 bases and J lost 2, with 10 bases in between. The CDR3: CASDWENYGYTF. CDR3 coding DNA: TGTGCCAGTGACTGGGAGAACTATGGCTACACCTTC.

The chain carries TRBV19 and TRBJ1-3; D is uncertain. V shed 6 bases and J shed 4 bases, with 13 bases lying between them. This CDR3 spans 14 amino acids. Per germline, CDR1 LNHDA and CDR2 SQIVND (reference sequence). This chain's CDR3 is CASRTVGSGNTIYF. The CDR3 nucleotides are TGTGCCAGTAGGACCGTCGGGTCAGGAAACACCATATATTTT.

The CDR3 sequence: CASSAPGLAGGETQYF. The CDR3 DNA reads as TGTGCCAGCAGCGCCCCCGGACTAGCGGGGGGAGAGACCCAGTACTTC. The V gene is TRBV9, the J gene TRBJ2-5, with TRBD2 matching over 14 bases. The CDR3 covers 16 residues. Germline V CDR1 and CDR2: SGDLS, YYNGEE. V gave up 3 bases and J gave up 4 bases; unmatched junction bases: 5.

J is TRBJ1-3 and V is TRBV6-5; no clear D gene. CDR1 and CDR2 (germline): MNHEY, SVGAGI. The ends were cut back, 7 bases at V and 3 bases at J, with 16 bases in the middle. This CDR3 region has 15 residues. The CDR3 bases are TGTGCCAGCACTAGAGATAAGAGGGTTGGAAACACCATATATTTT. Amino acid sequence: CASTRDKRVGNTIYF.

The CDR3 nucleotides read TGTGCCAGCAGCTTACCTAGCGGGGGGTTCTCCTACGAGCAGTACTTC. Residues: CASSLPSGGFSYEQYF. The chain joins TRBV7-8 to TRBJ2-7; 11 nucleotides match TRBD2. There are 16 residues in the CDR3. V shed 2 bases and J 0 bases; nucleotides not matched to a gene: 3. Germline V gene sequence: CDR1 SGHVS, CDR2 FQNEAQ.

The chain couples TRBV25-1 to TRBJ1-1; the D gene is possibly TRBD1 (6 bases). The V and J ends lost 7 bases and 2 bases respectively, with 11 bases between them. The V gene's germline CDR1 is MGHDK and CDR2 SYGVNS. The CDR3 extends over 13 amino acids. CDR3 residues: CASTLQGNTEAFF. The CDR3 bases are TGTGCCAGCACTTTACAGGGTAACACTGAAGCTTTCTTT.

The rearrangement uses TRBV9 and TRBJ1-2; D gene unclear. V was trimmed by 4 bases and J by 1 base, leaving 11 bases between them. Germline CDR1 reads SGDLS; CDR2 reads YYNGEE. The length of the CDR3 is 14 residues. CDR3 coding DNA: TGTGCCAGCAGCTACGGGGAAATTAACTATGGCTACACCTTC. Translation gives CASSYGEINYGYTF.

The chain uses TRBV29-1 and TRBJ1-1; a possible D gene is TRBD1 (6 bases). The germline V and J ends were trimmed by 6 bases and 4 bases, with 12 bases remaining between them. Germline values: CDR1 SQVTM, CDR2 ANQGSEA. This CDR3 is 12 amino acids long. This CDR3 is CSVLDRVTEAFF. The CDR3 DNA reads TGCAGCGTGCTGGACAGAGTCACTGAAGCTTTCTTT.

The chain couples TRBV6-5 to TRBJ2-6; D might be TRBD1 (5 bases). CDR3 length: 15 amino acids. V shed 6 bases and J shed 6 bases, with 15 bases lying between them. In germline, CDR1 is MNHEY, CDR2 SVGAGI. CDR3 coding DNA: TGTGCCAGCAGAATGGGGCCCCAAGCGGCCAACGTCCTGACTTTC. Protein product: CASRMGPQAANVLTF.

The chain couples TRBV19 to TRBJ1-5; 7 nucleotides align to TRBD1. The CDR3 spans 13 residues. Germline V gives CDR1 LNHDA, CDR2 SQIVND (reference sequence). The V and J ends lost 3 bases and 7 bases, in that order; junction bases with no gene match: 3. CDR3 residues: CASSITGDQPQHF. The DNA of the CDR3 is TGTGCCAGTAGTATTACAGGGGACCAGCCCCAGCATTTT.

CDR3 DNA sequence: TGTGCCAGCAGCCAAGATCCAGTAGCGCGGGGGGCTACGACAGATACGCAGTATTTT. The encoded protein is CASSQDPVARGATTDTQYF. The chain employs TRBV4-2 and TRBJ2-3, with 8 bases fitting TRBD2. Germline V gene data show CDR1 as LGHNA and CDR2 as YNFKEQ. The CDR3 is made up of 19 amino acids. With V trimmed by 0 bases and J by 3 bases, 14 bases remained unmatched.

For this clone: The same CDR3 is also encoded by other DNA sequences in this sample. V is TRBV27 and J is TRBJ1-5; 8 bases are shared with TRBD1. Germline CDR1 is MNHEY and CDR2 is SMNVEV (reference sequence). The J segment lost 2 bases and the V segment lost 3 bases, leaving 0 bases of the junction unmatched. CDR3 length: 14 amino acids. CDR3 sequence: CASSLGQGNQPQHF. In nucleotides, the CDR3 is TGTGCCAGCAGTTTGGGACAGGGCAATCAGCCCCAGCATTTT.